The 5 T cell receptor beta chains below all came from one sample that was sequenced in a study of CD8 T cells in Susac syndrome. An input of roughly 0.45 to 1 ug of RNA was subjected to reverse transcription using random hexamers. TCRdb called the immunoSEQ multiplex PCR reads again in MiXCR, with one record for every CDR3 protein. Of under 300,000 distinct CDR3 sequences in the sample, 90% to 96% are singletons; the top ten hold roughly 0.1%. The sequenced sample consisted of CD4+ T cells from PBMCs. Receptor source: a human donor with Susac syndrome.

This clonotype has just one count. This chain connects TRBV5-6 to TRBJ1-5; the match to TRBD1 covers 7 bases. CDR1 and CDR2 from the germline V gene are SGHDT and YYEEEE. This CDR3 is 13 amino acids long. J gave up 6 bases and V 4 bases, and 4 bases lay outside the gene matches. In nucleotides, the CDR3 is TGTGCCAGCAGCGTCGGGACAGCTCAGCCCCAGCATTTT. Amino acids: CASSVGTAQPQHF.

The gene calls are TRBV29-1 and TRBJ2-7; possibly TRBD1 for D (6 bases). Trimming pared 2 bases from V and 0 bases from J, leaving 8 bases between. The CDR3 runs 13 residues. The germline CDR1 and CDR2 sequences are SQVTM and ANQGSEA. CDR3 sequence: CSVESRGSYEQYF. CDR3 sequence (DNA): TGCAGCGTTGAATCCAGGGGCTCCTACGAGCAGTACTTC.

The chain joins TRBV6-2 or TRBV6-3 to TRBJ2-1, with D tentatively TRBD2 (5 bases). The germline V gene has CDR1 MNHEY and CDR2 SVGEGT. V shed 8 bases and J shed 0 bases, with 14 bases lying between them. The CDR3 has 15 amino acids. In DNA form, the CDR3 reads TGTGCCAGCCTAGGCCAGCGGTACTCCTACAATGAGCAGTTCTTC. This gives the protein CASLGQRYSYNEQFF.

J is TRBJ1-5 and V is TRBV12-3 or TRBV12-4, with D hard to call. The V and J ends lost 8 bases and 0 bases respectively, with 8 bases between them. This CDR3 is 13 amino acids long. This CDR3 reads CASGTHSNQPQHF. CDR3 DNA sequence: TGTGCCAGCGGAACCCATAGCAATCAGCCCCAGCATTTT.

V and J are TRBV6-5 and TRBJ1-3; D remains ambiguous. The ends were cut back, 5 bases at V and 9 bases at J, with 8 bases in the middle. Germline V gives CDR1 MNHEY, CDR2 SVGAGI. The CDR3 length is 11 residues. This CDR3 reads CASSAGSTIYF. The CDR3 DNA reads TGTGCCAGCAGTGCCGGGAGCACCATATATTTT.